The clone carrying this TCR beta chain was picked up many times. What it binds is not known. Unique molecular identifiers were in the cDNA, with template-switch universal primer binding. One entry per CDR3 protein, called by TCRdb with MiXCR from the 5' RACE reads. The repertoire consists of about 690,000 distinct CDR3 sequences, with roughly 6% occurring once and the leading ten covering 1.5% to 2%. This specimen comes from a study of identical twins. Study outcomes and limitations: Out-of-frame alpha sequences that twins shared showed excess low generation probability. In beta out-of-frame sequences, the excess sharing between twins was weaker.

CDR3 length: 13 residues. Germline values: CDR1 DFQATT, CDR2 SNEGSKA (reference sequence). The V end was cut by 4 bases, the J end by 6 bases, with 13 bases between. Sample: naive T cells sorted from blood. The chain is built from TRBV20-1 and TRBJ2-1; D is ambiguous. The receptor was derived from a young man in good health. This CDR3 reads CSAKRRMANEQFF. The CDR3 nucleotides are TGCAGTGCTAAAAGAAGGATGGCCAATGAGCAGTTCTTC.